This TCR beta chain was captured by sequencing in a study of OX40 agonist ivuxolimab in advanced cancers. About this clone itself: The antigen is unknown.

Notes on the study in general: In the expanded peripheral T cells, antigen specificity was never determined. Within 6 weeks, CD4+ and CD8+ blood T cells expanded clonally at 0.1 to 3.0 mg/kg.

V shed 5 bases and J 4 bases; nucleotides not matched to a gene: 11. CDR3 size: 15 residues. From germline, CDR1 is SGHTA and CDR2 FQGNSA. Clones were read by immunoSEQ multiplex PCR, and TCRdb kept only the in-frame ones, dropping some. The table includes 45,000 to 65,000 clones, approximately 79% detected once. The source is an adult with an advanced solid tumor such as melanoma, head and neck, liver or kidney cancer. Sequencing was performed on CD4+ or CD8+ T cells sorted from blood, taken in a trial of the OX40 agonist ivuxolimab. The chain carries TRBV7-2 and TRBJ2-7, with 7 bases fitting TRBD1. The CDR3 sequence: CASSASGGQGYEQYF. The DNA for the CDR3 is TGTGCCAGCAGCGCATCAGGGGGTCAGGGATACGAGCAGTACTTC.